Included here is one TCR beta chain sequence, with context. Its antigen remains unknown. The sample is drawn from a study of cytomegalovirus exposure and HLA in healthy donors. Overall study findings and caveats: TCR sequences were mostly rare, though some public TCRs occurred in many donors. In a later analysis, the majority of CMV-associated beta chains seemingly showed HLA restriction.

The germline CDR1 and CDR2 sequences are MRHNA and SNTAGT. V trimming: 6 bases; J trimming: 6 bases; junction bases outside the gene matches: 7. CDR3 length equals 16 residues. It was with 60 Vbeta and 13 Jbeta primers that the PCR ran. The repertoire was sequenced with immunoSEQ multiplex PCR; TCRdb's copy has only in-frame clones and lacks some. The table has about 160,000 clones, 78% seen once. This chain connects TRBV6-4 to TRBJ2-3; 15 bases are a match to TRBD2. The source is a woman in her thirties or forties in good health and CMV-seronegative. Sequenced material: PBMCs. Here the CDR3 reads CASSAHGTSGGDTQYF. The CDR3 DNA sequence: TGTGCCAGCAGCGCTCACGGGACTAGCGGGGGGGATACGCAGTATTTT.